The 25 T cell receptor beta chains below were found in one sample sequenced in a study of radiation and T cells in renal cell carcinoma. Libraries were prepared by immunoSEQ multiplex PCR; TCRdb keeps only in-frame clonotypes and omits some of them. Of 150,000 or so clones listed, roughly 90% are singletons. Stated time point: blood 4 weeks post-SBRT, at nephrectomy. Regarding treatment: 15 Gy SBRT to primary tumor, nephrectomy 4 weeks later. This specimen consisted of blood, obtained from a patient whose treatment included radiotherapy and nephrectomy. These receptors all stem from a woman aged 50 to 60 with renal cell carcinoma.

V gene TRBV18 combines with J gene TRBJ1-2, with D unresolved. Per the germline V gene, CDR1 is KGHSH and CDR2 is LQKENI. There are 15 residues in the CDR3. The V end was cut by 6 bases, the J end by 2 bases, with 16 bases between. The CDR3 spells CASSPSTVRNYGYTF. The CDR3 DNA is TGTGCCAGCTCCCCTAGTACGGTCAGGAACTATGGCTACACCTTC.

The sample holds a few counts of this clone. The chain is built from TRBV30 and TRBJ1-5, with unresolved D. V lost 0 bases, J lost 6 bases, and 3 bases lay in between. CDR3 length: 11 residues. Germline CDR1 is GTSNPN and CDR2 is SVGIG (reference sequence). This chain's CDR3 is CAWSVGQPQHF. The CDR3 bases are TGTGCCTGGAGTGTGGGTCAGCCCCAGCATTTT. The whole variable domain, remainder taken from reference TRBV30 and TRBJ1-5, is SQTIHQWPATLVQPVGSPLSLECTVEGTSNPNLYWYRQAAGRGLQLLFYSVGIGQISSEVPQNLSASRPQDRQFILSSKKLLLSDSGFYLCAWSVGQPQHFGDGTRLSIL.

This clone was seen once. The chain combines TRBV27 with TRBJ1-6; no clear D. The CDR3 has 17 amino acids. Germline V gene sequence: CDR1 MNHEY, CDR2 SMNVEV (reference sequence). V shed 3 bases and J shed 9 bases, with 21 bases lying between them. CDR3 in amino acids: CASSFGFLGVVVSPLHF. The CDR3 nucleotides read TGTGCCAGCAGTTTTGGTTTCTTGGGAGTAGTCGTTTCACCCCTCCACTTT.

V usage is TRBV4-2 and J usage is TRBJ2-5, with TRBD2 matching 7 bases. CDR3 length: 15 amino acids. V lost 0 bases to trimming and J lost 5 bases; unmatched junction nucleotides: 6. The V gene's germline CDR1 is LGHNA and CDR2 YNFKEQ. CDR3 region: CASSQEGRAVETQYF. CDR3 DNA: TGTGCCAGCAGCCAAGAAGGGAGGGCAGTCGAGACCCAGTACTTC.

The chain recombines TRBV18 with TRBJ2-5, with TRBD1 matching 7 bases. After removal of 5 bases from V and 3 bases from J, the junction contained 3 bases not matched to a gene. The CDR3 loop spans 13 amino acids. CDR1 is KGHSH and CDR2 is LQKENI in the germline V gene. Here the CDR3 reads CASSSTGEETQYF. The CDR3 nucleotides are TGTGCCAGCTCATCCACAGGGGAAGAGACCCAGTACTTC.

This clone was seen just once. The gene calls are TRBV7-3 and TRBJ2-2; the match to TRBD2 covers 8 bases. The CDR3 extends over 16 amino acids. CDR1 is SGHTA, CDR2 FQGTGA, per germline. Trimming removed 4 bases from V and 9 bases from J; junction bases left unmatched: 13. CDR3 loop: CASSSEPAGVSRELFF. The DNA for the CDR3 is TGTGCCAGCAGCTCTGAGCCAGCGGGGGTTTCTAGGGAGCTGTTTTTT.

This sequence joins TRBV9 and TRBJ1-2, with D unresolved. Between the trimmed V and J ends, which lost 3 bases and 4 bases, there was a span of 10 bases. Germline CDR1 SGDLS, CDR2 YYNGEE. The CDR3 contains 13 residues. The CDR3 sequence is CASSADSGYGYTF. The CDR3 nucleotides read TGTGCCAGCAGCGCGGACTCAGGCTATGGCTACACCTTC.

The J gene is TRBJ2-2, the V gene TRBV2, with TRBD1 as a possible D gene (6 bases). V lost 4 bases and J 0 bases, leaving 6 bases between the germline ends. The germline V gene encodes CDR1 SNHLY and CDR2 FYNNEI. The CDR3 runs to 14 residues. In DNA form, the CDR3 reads TGTGCCAGCAGTGGACAGGCGAACACCGGGGAGCTGTTTTTT. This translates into CASSGQANTGELFF.

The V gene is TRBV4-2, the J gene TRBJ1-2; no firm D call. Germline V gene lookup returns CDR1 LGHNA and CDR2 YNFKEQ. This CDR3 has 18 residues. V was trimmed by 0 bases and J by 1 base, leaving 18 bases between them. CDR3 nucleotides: TGTGCCAGCAGCCAAGATAGCAGGCTACATGTTTATAACTATGGCTACACCTTC. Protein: CASSQDSRLHVYNYGYTF.

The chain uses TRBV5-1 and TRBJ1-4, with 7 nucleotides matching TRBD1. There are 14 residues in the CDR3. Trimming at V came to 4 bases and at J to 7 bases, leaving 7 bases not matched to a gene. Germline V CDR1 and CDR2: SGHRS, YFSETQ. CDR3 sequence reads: CASSTDRDGEKLFF. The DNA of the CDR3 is TGCGCCAGCAGCACCGACAGGGATGGTGAAAAACTGTTTTTT.

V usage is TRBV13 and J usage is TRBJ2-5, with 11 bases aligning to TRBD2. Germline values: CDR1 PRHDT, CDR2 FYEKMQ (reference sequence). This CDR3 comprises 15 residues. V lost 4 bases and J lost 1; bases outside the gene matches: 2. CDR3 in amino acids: CASSWTSGSQETQYF. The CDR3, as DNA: TGTGCCAGCAGCTGGACTAGCGGGTCCCAAGAGACCCAGTACTTC.

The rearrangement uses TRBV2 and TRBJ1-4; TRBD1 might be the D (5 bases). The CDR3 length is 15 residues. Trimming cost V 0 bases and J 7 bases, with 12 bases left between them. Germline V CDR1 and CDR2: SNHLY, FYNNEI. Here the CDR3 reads CASSEAGGDFEKLFF. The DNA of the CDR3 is TGTGCCAGCAGTGAAGCGGGGGGGGATTTTGAAAAACTGTTTTTT.

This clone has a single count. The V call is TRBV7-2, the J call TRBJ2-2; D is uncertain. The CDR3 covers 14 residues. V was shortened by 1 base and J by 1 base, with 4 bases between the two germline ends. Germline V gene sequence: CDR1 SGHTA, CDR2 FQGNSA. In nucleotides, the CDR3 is TGTGCCAGCAGCTTAGAGGTGAACACCGGGGAGCTGTTTTTT. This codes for CASSLEVNTGELFF.

The CDR3 region is CASGIGGFNQPQHF. For the CDR3, the DNA is TGTGCCAGCGGGATAGGAGGGTTTAATCAGCCCCAGCATTTT. The V call is TRBV6-5, the J call TRBJ1-5; D call uncertain. Trimming stripped 8 bases from V and 4 bases from J, with 15 bases between. Germline V lookup: CDR1 MNHEY, CDR2 SVGAGI. The CDR3 loop spans 14 amino acids.

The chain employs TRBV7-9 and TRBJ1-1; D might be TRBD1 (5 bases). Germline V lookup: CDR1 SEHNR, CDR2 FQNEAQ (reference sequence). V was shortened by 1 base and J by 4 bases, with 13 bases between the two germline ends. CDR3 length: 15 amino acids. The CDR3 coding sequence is TGTGCCAGCAGCTTAGTAGGGGCGATGGGCACTGAAGCTTTCTTT. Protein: CASSLVGAMGTEAFF.

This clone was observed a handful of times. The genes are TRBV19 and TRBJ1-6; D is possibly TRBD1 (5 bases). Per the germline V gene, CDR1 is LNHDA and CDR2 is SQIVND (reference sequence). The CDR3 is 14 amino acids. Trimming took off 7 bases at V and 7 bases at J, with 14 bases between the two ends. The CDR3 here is CASTEGRGNSPLHF. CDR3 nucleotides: TGTGCCAGTACTGAAGGGAGGGGAAATTCACCCCTCCACTTT. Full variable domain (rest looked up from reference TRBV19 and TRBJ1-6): DGGITQSPKYLFRKEGQNVTLSCEQNLNHDAMYWYRQDPGQGLRLIYYSQIVNDFQKGDIAEGYSVSREKKESFPLTVTSAQKNPTAFYLCASTEGRGNSPLHFGNGTRLTVT.

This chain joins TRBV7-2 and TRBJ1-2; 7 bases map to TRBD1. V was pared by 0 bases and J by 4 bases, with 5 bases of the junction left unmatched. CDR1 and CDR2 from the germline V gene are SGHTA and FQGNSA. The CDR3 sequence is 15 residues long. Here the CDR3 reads CASSLAGTEAYGYTF. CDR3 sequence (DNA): TGTGCCAGCAGCTTAGCGGGGACAGAAGCCTATGGCTACACCTTC.

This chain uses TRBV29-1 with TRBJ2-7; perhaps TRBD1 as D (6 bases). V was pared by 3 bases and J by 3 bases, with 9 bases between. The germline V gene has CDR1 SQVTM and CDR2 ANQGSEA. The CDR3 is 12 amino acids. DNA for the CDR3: TGCAGCGTTGAGGGGGCCCTCTACGAGCAGTACTTC. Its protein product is CSVEGALYEQYF.

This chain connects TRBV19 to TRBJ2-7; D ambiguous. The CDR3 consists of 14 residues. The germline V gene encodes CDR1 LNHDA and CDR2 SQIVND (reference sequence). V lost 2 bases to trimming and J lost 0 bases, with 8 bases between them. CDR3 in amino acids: CASSITQDSYEQYF. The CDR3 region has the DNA TGTGCCAGTAGTATAACCCAGGACTCCTACGAGCAGTACTTC.

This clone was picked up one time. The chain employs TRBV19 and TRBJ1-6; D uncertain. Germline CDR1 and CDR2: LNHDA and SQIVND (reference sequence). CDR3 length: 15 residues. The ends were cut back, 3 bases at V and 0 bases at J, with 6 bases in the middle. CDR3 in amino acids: CASSIESSYNSPLHF. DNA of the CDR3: TGTGCCAGTAGTATCGAGAGCTCCTATAATTCACCCCTCCACTTT.

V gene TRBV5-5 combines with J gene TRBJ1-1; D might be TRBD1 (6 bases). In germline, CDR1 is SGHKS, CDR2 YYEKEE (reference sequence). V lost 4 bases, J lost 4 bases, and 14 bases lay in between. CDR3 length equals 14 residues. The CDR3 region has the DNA TGTGCCAGCAGCCTTTACAGGGAGAGCACTGAAGCTTTCTTT. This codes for CASSLYRESTEAFF.

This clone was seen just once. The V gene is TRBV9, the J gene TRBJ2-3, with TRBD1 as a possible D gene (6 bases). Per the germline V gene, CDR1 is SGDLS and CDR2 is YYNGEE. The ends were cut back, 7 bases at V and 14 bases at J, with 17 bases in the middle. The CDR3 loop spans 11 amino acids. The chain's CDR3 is CASGGGDTRYF. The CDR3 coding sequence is TGTGCCAGCGGCGGTGGGGACACCCGGTATTTT.

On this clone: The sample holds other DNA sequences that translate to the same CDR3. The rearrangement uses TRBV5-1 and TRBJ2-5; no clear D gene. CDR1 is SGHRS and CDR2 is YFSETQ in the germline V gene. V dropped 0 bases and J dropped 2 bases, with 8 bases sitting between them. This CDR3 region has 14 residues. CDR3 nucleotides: TGCGCCAGCAGCTTGGTGGCAGCACAAGAGACCCAGTACTTC. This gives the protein CASSLVAAQETQYF.

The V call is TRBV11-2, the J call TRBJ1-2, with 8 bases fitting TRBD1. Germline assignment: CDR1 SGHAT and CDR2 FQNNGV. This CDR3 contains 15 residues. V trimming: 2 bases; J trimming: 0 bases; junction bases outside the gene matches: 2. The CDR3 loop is CASSLRTGTNYGYTF. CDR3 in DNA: TGTGCCAGCAGCTTACGGACAGGGACTAACTATGGCTACACCTTC. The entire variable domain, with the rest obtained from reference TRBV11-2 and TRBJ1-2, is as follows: EAGVAQSPRYKIIEKRQSVAFWCNPISGHATLYWYQQILGQGPKLLIQFQNNGVVDDSQLPKDRFSAERLKGVDSTLKIQPAKLEDSAVYLCASSLRTGTNYGYTFGSGTRLTVV.

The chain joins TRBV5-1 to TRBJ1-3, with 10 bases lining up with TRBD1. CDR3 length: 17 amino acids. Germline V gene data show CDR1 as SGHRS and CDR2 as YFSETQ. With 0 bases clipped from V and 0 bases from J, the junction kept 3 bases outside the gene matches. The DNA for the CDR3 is TGCGCCAGCAGCTTGGGGACAGGGGGGAGCTCTGGAAACACCATATATTTT. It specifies CASSLGTGGSSGNTIYF.